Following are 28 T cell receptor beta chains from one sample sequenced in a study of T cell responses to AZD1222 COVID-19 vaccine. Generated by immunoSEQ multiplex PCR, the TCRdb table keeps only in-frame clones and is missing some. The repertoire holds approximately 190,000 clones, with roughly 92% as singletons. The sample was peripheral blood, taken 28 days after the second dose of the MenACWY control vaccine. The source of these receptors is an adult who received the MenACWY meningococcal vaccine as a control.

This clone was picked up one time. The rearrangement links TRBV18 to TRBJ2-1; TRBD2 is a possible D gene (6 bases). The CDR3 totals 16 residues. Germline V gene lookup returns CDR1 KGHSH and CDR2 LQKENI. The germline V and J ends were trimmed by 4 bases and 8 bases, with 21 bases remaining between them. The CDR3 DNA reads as TGTGCCAGCTCACTACGCGTAGCGGTGACGGGAGATGAGCAGTTCTTC. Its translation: CASSLRVAVTGDEQFF.

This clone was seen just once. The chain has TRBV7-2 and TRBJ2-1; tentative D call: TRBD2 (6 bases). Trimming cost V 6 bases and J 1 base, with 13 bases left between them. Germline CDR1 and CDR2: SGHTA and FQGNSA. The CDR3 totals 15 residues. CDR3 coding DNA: TGTGCCAGCAGTCCGGAGGGTGGGTCCTACAATGAGCAGTTCTTC. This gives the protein CASSPEGGSYNEQFF.

The CDR3 DNA reads TGTGCCAGCAGCGTAGGTTCCGGGACTAGCAGGGTTGGGTCTAATGAGCAGTTCTTC. Translated, it gives CASSVGSGTSRVGSNEQFF. J is TRBJ2-1 and V is TRBV7-3, with TRBD2 identical over 9 bases. This CDR3 has 19 amino acids. Germline CDR1 reads SGHTA; CDR2 reads FQGTGA. V gave up 5 bases and J gave up 7 bases; unmatched junction bases: 21.

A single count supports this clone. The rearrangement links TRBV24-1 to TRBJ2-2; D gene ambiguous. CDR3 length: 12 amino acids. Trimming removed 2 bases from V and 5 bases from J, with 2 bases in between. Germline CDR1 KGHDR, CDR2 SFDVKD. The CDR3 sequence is CATSDWTGELFF. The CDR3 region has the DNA TGTGCCACCAGTGATTGGACCGGGGAGCTGTTTTTT.

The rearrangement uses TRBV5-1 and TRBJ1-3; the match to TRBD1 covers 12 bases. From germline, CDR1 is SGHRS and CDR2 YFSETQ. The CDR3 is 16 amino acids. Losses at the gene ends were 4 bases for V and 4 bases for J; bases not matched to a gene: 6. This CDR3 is CASSLGGQGAGNTIYF. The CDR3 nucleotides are TGCGCCAGCAGCCTGGGGGGACAGGGGGCCGGAAACACCATATATTTT. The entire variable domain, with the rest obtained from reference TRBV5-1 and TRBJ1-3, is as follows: KAGVTQTPRYLIKTRGQQVTLSCSPISGHRSVSWYQQTPGQGLQFLFEYFSETQRNKGNFPGRFSGRQFSNSRSEMNVSTLELGDSALYLCASSLGGQGAGNTIYFGEGSWLTVV.

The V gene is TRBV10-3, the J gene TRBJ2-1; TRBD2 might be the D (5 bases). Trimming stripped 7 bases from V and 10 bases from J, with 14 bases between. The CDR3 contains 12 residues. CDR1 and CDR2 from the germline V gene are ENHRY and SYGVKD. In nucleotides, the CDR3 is TGTGCCATCACGGGCGGCGGAGGAGAGCAGTTCTTC. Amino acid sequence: CAITGGGGEQFF.

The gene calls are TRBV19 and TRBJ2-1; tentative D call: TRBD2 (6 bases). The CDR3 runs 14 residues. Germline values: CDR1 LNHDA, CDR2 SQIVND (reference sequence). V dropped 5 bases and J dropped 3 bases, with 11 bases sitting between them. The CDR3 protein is CASSPGAGYNEQFF. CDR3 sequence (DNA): TGTGCCAGTAGTCCGGGAGCAGGCTACAATGAGCAGTTCTTC. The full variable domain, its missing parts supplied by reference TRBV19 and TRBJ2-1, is DGGITQSPKYLFRKEGQNVTLSCEQNLNHDAMYWYRQDPGQGLRLIYYSQIVNDFQKGDIAEGYSVSREKKESFPLTVTSAQKNPTAFYLCASSPGAGYNEQFFGPGTRLTVL.

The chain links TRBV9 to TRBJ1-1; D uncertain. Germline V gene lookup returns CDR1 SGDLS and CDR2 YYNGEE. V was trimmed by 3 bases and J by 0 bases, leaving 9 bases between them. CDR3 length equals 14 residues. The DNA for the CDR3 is TGTGCCAGCAGCGCCTATGGAATGAACACTGAAGCTTTCTTT. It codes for CASSAYGMNTEAFF.

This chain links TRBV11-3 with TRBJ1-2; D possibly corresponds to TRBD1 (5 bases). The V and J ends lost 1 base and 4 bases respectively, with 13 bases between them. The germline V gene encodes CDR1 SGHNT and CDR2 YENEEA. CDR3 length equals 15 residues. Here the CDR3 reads CASSLGGGAFYGYTF. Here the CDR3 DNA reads TGTGCCAGCAGCTTAGGCGGAGGGGCGTTCTATGGCTACACCTTC. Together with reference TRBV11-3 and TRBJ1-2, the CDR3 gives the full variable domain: EAGVVQSPRYKIIEKKQPVAFWCNPISGHNTLYWYLQNLGQGPELLIRYENEEAVDDSQLPKDRFSAERLKGVDSTLKIQPAELGDSAVYLCASSLGGGAFYGYTFGSGTRLTVV.

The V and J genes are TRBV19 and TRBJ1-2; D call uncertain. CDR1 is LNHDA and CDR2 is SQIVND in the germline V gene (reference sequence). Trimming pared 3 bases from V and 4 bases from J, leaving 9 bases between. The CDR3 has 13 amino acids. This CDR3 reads CASSIKLLYGYTF. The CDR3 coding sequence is TGTGCCAGTAGTATTAAGCTCCTCTATGGCTACACCTTC. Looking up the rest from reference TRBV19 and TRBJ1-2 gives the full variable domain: DGGITQSPKYLFRKEGQNVTLSCEQNLNHDAMYWYRQDPGQGLRLIYYSQIVNDFQKGDIAEGYSVSREKKESFPLTVTSAQKNPTAFYLCASSIKLLYGYTFGSGTRLTVV.

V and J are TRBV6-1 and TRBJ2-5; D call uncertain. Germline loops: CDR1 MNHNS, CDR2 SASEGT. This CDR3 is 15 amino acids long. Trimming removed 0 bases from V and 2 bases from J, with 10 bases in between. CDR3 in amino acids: CASSEARIAQETQYF. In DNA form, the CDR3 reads TGTGCCAGCAGTGAAGCGCGGATAGCACAAGAGACCCAGTACTTC.

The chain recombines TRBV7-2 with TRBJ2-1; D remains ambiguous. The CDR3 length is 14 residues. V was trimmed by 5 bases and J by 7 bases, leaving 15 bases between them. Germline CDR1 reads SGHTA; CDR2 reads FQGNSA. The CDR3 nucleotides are TGTGCCAGCAGCCCGGAAGCCCAATGGAATGAGCAGTTCTTC. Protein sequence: CASSPEAQWNEQFF.

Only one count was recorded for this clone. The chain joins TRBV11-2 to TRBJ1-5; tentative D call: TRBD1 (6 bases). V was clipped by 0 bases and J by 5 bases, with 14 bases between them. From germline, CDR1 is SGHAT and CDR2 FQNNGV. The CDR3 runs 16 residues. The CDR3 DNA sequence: TGTGCCAGCAGCTTAGATAGGGAAGGGGGAGATCAGCCCCAGCATTTT. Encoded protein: CASSLDREGGDQPQHF.

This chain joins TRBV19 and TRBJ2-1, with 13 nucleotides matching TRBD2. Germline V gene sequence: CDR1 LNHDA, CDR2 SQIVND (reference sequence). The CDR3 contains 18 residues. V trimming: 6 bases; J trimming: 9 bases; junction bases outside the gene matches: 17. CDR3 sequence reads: CASSQGGPGLAGRSEQFF. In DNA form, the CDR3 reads TGTGCCAGTAGCCAGGGGGGGCCGGGACTAGCGGGAAGGAGTGAGCAGTTCTTC. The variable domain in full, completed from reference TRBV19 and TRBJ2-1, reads DGGITQSPKYLFRKEGQNVTLSCEQNLNHDAMYWYRQDPGQGLRLIYYSQIVNDFQKGDIAEGYSVSREKKESFPLTVTSAQKNPTAFYLCASSQGGPGLAGRSEQFFGPGTRLTVL.

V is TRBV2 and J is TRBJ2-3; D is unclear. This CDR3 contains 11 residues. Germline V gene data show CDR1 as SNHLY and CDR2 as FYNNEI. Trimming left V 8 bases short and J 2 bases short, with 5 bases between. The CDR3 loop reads CASGYTDTQYF. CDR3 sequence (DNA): TGTGCCAGCGGGTACACAGATACGCAGTATTTT.

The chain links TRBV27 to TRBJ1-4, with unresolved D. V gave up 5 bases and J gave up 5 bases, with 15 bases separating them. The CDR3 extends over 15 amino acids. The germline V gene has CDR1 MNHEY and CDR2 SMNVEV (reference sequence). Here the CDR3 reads CASSRGLGPNEKLFF. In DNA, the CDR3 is TGTGCCAGCAGTCGGGGTCTAGGGCCGAATGAAAAACTGTTTTTT.

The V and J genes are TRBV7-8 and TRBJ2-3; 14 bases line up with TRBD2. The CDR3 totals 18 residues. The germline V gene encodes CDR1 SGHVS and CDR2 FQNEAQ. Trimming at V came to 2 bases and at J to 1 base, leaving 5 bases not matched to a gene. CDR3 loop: CASSLRLAGGPGTDTQYF. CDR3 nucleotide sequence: TGTGCCAGCAGCTTACGACTAGCGGGAGGGCCTGGCACAGATACGCAGTATTTT.

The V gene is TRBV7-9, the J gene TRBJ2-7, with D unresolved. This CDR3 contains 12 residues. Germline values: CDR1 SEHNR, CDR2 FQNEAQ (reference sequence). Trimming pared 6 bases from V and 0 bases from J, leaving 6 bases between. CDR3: CASSRYSYEQYF. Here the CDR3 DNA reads TGTGCCAGCAGTCGGTACTCCTACGAGCAGTACTTC.

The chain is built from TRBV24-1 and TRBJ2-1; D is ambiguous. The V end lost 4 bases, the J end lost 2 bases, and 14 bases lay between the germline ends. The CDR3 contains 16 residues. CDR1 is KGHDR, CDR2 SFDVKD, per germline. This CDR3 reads CATSDPRTAAYNEQFF. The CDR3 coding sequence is TGTGCCACCAGTGACCCCCGGACGGCGGCCTACAATGAGCAGTTCTTC.

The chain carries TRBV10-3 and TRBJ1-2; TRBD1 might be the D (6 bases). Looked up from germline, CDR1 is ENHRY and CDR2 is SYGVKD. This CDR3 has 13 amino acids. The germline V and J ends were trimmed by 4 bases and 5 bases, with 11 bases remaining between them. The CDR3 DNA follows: TGTGCCATCAGTGGTAGAGGGGGGTATGGCTACACCTTC. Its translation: CAISGRGGYGYTF.

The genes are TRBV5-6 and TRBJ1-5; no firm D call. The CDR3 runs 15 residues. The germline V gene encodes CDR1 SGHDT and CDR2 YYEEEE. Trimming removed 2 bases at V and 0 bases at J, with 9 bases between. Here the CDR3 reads CASSFSRNSNQPQHF. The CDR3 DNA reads TGTGCCAGCAGCTTCTCCAGGAATAGCAATCAGCCCCAGCATTTT.

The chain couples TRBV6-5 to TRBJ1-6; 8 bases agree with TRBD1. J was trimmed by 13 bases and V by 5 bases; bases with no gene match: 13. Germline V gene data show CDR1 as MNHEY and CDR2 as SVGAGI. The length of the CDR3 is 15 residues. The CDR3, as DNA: TGTGCCAGCAGTAACAGGGGGGTCGGTCCCTTGCCCCTCCACTTT. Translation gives CASSNRGVGPLPLHF.

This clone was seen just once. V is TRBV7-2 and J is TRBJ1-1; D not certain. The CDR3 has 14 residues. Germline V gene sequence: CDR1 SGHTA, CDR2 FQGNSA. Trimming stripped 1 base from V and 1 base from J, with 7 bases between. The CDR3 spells CASSLDGSNTEAFF. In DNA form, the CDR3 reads TGTGCCAGCAGCTTAGATGGCTCGAACACTGAAGCTTTCTTT.

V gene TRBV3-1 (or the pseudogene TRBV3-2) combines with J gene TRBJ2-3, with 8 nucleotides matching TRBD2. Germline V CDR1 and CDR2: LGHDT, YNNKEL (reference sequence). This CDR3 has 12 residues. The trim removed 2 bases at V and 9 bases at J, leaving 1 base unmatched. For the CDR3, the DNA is TGTGCCAGCAGCCAATCTAGCGGGACGCAGTATTTT. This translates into CASSQSSGTQYF.

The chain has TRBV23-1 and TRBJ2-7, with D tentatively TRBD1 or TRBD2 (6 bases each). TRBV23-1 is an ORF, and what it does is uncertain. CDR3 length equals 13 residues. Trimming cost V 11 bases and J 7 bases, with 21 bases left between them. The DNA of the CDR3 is TGCGCCGATCAGCATACGGGGGCGGGGGAGCAGTACTTC. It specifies CADQHTGAGEQYF.

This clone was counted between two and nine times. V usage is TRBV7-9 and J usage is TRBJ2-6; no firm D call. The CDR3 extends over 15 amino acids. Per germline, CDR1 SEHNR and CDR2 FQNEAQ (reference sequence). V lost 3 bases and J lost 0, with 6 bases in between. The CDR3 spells CASSFGSSGANVLTF. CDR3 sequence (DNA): TGTGCCAGCAGCTTTGGTTCCTCTGGGGCCAACGTCCTGACTTTC.

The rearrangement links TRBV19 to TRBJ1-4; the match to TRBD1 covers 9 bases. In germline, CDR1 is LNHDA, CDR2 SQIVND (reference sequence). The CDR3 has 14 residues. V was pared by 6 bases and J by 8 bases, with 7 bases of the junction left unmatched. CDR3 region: CASRLGQGGEKLFF. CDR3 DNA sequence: TGTGCCAGTAGATTGGGACAGGGAGGCGAAAAACTGTTTTTT.

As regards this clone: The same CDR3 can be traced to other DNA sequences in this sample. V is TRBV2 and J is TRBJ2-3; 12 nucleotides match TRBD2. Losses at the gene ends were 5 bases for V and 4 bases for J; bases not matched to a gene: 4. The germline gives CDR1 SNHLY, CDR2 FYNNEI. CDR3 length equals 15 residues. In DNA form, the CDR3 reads TGTGCCAGCAGTCCGACTAGCGGGAGTGCAGATACGCAGTATTTT. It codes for CASSPTSGSADTQYF.